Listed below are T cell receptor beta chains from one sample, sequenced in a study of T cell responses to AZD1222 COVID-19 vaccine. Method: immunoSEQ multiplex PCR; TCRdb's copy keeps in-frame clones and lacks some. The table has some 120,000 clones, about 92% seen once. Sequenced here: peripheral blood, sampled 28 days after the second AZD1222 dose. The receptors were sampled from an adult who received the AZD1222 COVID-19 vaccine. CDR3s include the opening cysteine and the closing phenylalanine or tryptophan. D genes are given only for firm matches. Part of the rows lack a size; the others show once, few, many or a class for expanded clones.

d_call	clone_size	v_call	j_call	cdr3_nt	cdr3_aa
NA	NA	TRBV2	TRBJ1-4	TGTGCCAGCAGCCGGACAGCTGCAACTAATGAAAAACTGTTTTTT	CASSRTAATNEKLFF
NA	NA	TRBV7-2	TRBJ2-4	TGTGCCAGCAGCTTAGTTCTCGGCCAGGGGCACATTCAGTACTTC	CASSLVLGQGHIQYF
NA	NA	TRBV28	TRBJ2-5	TGTGCCAGCAGTTTACTCCTTGAAAAGACCCAGTACTTC	CASSLLLEKTQYF
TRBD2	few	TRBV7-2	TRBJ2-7	TGTGCCAGCAGCACCGGACTAGCGGGAGGCGAGCAGTACTTC	CASSTGLAGGEQYF
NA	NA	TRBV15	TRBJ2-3	TGTGCCACCAGCAGGGACACAGGCACAGATACGCAGTATTTT	CATSRDTGTDTQYF
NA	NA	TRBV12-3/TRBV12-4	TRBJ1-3	TGTGCCAGCAACCCCGGGGGGGGTCGCACCATATATTTT	CASNPGGGRTIYF
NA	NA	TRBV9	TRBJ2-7	TGTGCCAGCAGCGTAGCGGTCGGACTGACCTACGAGCAGTACTTC	CASSVAVGLTYEQYF
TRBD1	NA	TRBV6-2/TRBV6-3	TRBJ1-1	TGTGCCAGCAGTTCCGATGACAGGGAGGTAGAAGGAAACACTGAAGCTTTCTTT	CASSSDDREVEGNTEAFF
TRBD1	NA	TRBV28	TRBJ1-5	TGTGCCAGCAGTTTATCTGGACAGGACAATCAGCCCCAGCATTTT	CASSLSGQDNQPQHF
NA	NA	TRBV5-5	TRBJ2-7	TGTGCCAGCAGCTTGGGGACGGAATCCTACGAGCAGTACTTC	CASSLGTESYEQYF
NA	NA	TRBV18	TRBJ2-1	TGTGCCAGCTCACAAAACCTAGGGTACAATGAGCAGTTCTTC	CASSQNLGYNEQFF
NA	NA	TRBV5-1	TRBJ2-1	TGCGCCAGCAGCTTGGCGGGCATTAGCTCCTACAATGAGCAGTTCTTC	CASSLAGISSYNEQFF
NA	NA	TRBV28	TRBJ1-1	TGTGCCAGCAGTCCGAACATTAACACTGAAGCTTTCTTT	CASSPNINTEAFF
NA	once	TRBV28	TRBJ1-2	TGTGCCAGCAGTCCAACCCGTGGAGGTAGCCGAAACCTCTACTATGGCTACACCTTC	CASSPTRGGSRNLYYGYTF
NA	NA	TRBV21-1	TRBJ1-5	TGTGCCAGCAGCACCCCGCCGGGGGCAGAGACAGATTATGGCAATCAGCCCCAGCATTTT	CASSTPPGAETDYGNQPQHF
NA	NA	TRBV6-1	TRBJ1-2	TGTGCCAGCAGTGAAATCCGTGGTAACACCAATGGCTACACCTTC	CASSEIRGNTNGYTF
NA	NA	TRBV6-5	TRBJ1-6	TGTGCCAGCAGTTCAATTCGAGCAAATTCACCCCTCCACTTT	CASSSIRANSPLHF
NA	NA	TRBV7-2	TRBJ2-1	TGTGCCAGCAGCTTAGTGACCAATGAGCAGTTCTTC	CASSLVTNEQFF
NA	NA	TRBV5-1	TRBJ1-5	TGCGCCAGATCCGACGGCCCCTTTCAGCATTTT	CARSDGPFQHF
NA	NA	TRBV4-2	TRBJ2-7	TGTGCCAGCAGCCAACCGTCGCGTGGCGGGGCCTACGAGCAGTACTTC	CASSQPSRGGAYEQYF
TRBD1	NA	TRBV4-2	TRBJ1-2	TGTGCCAGCAGCCAAGAGAGCCTTGGGGACAGGGGGCTTGGCTACACCTTC	CASSQESLGDRGLGYTF
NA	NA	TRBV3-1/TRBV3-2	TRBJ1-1	TGTGCCAGCAGCCCGGAGGGCATGAACACTGAAGCTTTCTTT	CASSPEGMNTEAFF
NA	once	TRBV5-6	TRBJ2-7	TGTGCCAGCAGCTTGTTCCCCTACGAGCAGTACTTC	CASSLFPYEQYF
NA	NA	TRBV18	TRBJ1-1	TGTGCCAGCTCATCGGGCCCATTACCATCGACTGCTGAAGCTTTCTTT	CASSSGPLPSTAEAFF
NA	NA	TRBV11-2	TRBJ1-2	TGTGCCAGCAGGGACTTCCTTCGGGATAACTATGGCTACACCTTC	CASRDFLRDNYGYTF
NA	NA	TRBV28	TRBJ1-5	TGTGCCAGCAGTTTCGGGGTGAGAAGAGACAATCAGCCCCAGCATTTT	CASSFGVRRDNQPQHF
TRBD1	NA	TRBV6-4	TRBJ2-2	TGTGCCAGCAGTGACGGGACAGCGAACACCGGGGAGCTGTTTTTT	CASSDGTANTGELFF
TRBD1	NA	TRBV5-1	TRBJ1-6	TGCGCCAGCAGCCCCCTGGGACAGGCCCATTCACCCCTCCACTTT	CASSPLGQAHSPLHF
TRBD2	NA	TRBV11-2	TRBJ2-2	TGTGCCAGCACGGGACTAGCGGGGAGTAACACCGGGGAGCTGTTTTTT	CASTGLAGSNTGELFF
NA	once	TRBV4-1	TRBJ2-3	TGCGCCAGCAGCCAAACAGGGATTCGCACAGATACGCAGTATTTT	CASSQTGIRTDTQYF
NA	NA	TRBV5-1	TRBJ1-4	TGCGCCAGCAGCACGGACGGTTTTGATGAAAAACTGTTTTTT	CASSTDGFDEKLFF
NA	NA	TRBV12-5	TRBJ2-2	TGTGCTAGTGGTTTGGCCGCATCGAGTGGGGAGCTGTTTTTT	CASGLAASSGELFF
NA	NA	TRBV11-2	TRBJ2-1	TGTGCCAGCAGCTTGCTAGACCTTAGGGAGCAGTTCTTC	CASSLLDLREQFF
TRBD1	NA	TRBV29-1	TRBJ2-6	TGCAGCGCTACGGGACAGGGTGGAACTGGGGCCAACGTCCTGACTTTC	CSATGQGGTGANVLTF
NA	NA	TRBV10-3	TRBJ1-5	TGTGCCATCAGTGAGTTCACAGTTAAGAACAATCAGCCCCAGCATTTT	CAISEFTVKNNQPQHF
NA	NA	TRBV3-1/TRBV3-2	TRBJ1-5	TGTGCCAGCAGCCAAGAGTACGGGGGTGGACAGCCCCAGCATTTT	CASSQEYGGGQPQHF
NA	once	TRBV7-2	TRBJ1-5	TGTGCCAGCAGCTTAGAACGCCTGCCCCAGCATTTT	CASSLERLPQHF
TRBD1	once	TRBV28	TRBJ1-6	TGTGCCAGCAGAGGACAGGAGAGCTCCTATAATTCACCCCTCCACTTT	CASRGQESSYNSPLHF
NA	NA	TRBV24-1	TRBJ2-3	TGTGCCACCAGTGAAACGACATACACGCAGTATTTT	CATSETTYTQYF
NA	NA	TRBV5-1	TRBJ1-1	TGCGCCACCATGCCTCCGGGGGGTACTGAAGCTTTCTTT	CATMPPGGTEAFF
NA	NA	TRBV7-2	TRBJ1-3	TGTGCCAGCAGCCCCGAAGGGCCCTCTGGAAACACCATATATTTT	CASSPEGPSGNTIYF
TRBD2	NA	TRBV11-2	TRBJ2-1	TGTGCCAGCAGCTTAGATCCGGCTAGCGGGGGTTACAATGAGCAGTTCTTC	CASSLDPASGGYNEQFF
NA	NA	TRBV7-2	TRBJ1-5	TGTGCCAGCAGCCCGATGCCAGGGGCAAATCAGCCCCAGCATTTT	CASSPMPGANQPQHF
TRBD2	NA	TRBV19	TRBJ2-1	TGTGCCAGTAGCTTATCCGGGACTACCGTCAATGAGCAGTTCTTC	CASSLSGTTVNEQFF
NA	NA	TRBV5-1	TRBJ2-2	TGCGCCAGCACCCGTCCCGAAATTCGGGGCACCGGGGAGCTGTTTTTT	CASTRPEIRGTGELFF
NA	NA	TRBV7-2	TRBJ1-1	TGTGCCAGCAGCTTAGCACTTGGAGGGTTAAACGCTGAAGCTTTCTTT	CASSLALGGLNAEAFF
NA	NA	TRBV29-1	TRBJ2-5	TGCAGCGTTGTCACGGGGAGGGAGACCCAGTACTTC	CSVVTGRETQYF
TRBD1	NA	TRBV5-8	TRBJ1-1	TGTGCCAGCAGCCAACAGGGGGGAACTGAAGCTTTCTTT	CASSQQGGTEAFF
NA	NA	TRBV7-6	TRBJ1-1	TGTGCCAGCAGCCCAGTGTCCCAGGGGCCGAACACTGAAGCTTTCTTT	CASSPVSQGPNTEAFF
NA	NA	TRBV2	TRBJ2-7	TGTGCCAGCCAGGGTGAGAAGAAAGAGCAGTACTTC	CASQGEKKEQYF
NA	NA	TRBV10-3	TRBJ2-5	TGTGCCATCAGTGAAGGGCAACAAGAGACCCAGTACTTC	CAISEGQQETQYF
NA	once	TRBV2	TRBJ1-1	TGTGCCAGCAGGGGACAAATTTCCACTGAAGCTTTCTTT	CASRGQISTEAFF
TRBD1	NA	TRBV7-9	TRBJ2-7	TGTGCCAGCAGCAAATTGGGACAGGGGTCGAACGAGCAGTACTTC	CASSKLGQGSNEQYF
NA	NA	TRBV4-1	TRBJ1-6	TGCGCCAGCAGCCAAGATGACAGGAGGAATTCACCCCTCCACTTT	CASSQDDRRNSPLHF
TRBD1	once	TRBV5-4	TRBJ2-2	TGTGCCAGCAGCTTGGGTGGGACAGGGCGTGCCACCGGGGAGCTGTTTTTT	CASSLGGTGRATGELFF
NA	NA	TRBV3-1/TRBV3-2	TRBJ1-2	TGTGCCAGCAGCCAAGGGGGGCAGGGCTATGGCTACACCTTC	CASSQGGQGYGYTF
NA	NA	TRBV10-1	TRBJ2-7	TGCGCCAGCAGTGAGTATCGGGGCTCCTCCTACGAGCAGTACTTC	CASSEYRGSSYEQYF
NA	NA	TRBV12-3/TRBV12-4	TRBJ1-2	TGTGCCAGCAGTTTGAACTATGGCTACACCTTC	CASSLNYGYTF
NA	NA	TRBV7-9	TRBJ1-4	TGTGCCAGCAGCTCGCAGACCCGAGATCCTAGTGAAAAACTGTTTTTT	CASSSQTRDPSEKLFF
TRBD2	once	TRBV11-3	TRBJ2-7	TGTGCCAGCAGCCCAGGGAGTAGCGGGGAATACGAGCAGTACTTC	CASSPGSSGEYEQYF